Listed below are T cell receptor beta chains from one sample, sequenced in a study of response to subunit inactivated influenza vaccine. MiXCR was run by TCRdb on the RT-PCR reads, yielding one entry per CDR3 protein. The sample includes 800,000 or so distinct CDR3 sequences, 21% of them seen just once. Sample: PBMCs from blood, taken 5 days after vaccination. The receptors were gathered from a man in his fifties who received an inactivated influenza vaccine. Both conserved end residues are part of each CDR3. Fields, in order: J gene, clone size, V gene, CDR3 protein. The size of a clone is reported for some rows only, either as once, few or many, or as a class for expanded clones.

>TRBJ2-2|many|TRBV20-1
CSATGQNTGELFF
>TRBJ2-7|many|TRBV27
CASKWDAGSNYEQYF
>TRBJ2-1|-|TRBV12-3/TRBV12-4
CASSFGGGNNEQFF
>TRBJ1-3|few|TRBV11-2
CASSLRPRTGTGNTIYF
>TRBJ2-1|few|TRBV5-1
CASSLVTGFYNNEQFF
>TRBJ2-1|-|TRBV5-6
CASILGPDNEQFF
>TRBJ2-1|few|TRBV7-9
CASSPRLESGNEQFF
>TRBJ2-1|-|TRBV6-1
CASTELAGHNEQFF
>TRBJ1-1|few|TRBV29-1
CSGGQGNTEAFF
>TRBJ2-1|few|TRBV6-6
CASSPGTLQFF
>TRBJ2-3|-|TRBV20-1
CTASGTSELDTQYF
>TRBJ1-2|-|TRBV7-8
CASSLGGRGRGFRMAGYTF
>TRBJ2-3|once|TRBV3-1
CASSQQAGADTQYF
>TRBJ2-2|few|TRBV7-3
CASSPSGTEAIYTGELFF
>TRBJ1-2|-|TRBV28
CASSLNTYGYTF
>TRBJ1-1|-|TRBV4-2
CASSFTGLSTEAFF
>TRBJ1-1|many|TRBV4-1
CASSERRTTEAFF
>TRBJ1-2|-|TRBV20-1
CSALEGYTF
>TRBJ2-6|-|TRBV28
CASSWGPSGANVLTF
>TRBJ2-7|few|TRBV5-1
CASSALAGVINEQYF
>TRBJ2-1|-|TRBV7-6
CASSLGFGKNNEQFF
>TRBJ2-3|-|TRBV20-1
CSARDRWREGADTQYF
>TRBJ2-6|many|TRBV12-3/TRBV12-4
CASSFTGANVLTF
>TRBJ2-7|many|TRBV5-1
CASSFGTGTYEQYF
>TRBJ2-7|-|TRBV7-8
CARRPGGGTTYEQYF
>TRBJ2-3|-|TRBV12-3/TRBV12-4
CASSPYGGAPDTQYF
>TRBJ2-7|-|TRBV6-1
CASSESDRDGIEQYF
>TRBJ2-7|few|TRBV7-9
CASSLDGHTPYDEQYF
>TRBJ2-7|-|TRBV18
CASSPVNQGYEQYF
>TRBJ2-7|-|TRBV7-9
CASSLVSRDRTTYEQYF
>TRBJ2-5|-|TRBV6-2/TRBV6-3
CASRSPPGLGQETQYF
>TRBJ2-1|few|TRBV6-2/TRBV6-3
CASSYSGGNNEQFF
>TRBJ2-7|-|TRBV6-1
CASSEVRRTGPYEQYF
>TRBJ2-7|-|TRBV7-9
CASSLDYPLEYEQYF
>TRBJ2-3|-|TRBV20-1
CSARDRASGTLPTDTQYF
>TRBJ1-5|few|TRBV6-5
CASSYMGSNQPQHF
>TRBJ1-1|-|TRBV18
CASSAGYGMNTEAFF
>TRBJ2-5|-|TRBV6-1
CASRTGTSIIETQYF
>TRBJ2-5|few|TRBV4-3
CASSRNQGAAETQYF
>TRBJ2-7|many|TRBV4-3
CASSQGLAGAYEQYF
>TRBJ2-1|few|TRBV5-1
CASSSRGTSGGSSYNEQFF
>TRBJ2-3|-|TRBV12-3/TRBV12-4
CASSLASGRADTQYF
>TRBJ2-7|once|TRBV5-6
CASSLFVAYEQYF
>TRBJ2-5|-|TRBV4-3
CASSVQRGPHETQYF
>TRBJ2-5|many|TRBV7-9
CASSFFGGPEETQYF
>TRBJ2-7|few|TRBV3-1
CASSQGQTRTSGEQYF
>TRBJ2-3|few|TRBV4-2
CASSLDGGGRGDTQYF
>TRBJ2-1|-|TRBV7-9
CASRTGTGSPNEQFF
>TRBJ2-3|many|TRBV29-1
CSVEVRLGVDTQYF
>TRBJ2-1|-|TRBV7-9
CASSPGQFYYNEQFF